One T cell receptor (beta chain) is described in this entry. What it binds is unknown. The data belong to a study of cytomegalovirus exposure and HLA in healthy donors. Study observations and caveats: TCR beta sequences reportedly predicted most subjects' HLA-A and HLA-B alleles accurately.

Germline V lookup: CDR1 SGHNT, CDR2 YYREEE (reference sequence). With 4 bases clipped from V and 1 base from J, the junction kept 6 bases outside the gene matches. CDR3 length equals 15 residues. Sampled while nominally healthy, donors likely had unrecorded immune exposures. Vbeta (60) and Jbeta (13) primers were used in the PCR. TCRdb's copy holds only in-frame clones and misses some; the assay was immunoSEQ multiplex PCR. Among about 160,000 clones listed, 84% were seen once. V is TRBV5-4 and J is TRBJ1-1, with 8 bases lining up with TRBD1. The sample comprised PBMCs. This TCR derives from a young man in good health and CMV-seronegative. The DNA for the CDR3 is TGTGCCAGCAGCCCCCGGACAGGGACGAACACTGAAGCTTTCTTT. Translation gives CASSPRTGTNTEAFF.